These 20 T cell receptor beta chains came from one sample sequenced in a study of graft-versus-host responses after intestinal transplantation. Produced via immunoSEQ multiplex PCR; TCRdb's table is partial and in-frame only. The sample lists tens of thousands of clones, about 87% occurring once. The specimen was PBMCs, collected 26 days after transplant. The receptors stem from a human patient who received an intestinal transplant, so some T cells may come from the graft donor.

This sequence joins TRBV6-5 and TRBJ2-3; tentative D call: TRBD1 (5 bases). Per the germline V gene, CDR1 is MNHEY and CDR2 is SVGAGI. This CDR3 has 14 residues. Trimming pared 8 bases from V and 3 bases from J, leaving 15 bases between. The CDR3 sequence is CASGQNFDTDTQYF. The CDR3 bases are TGTGCCAGCGGACAAAACTTTGATACAGATACGCAGTATTTT.

The CDR3 DNA reads as TGTGCCAGCAGTGAAGCGGTCAGCTCCTATAATTCACCCCTCCACTTT. Translation gives CASSEAVSSYNSPLHF. The chain employs TRBV6-1 and TRBJ1-6; D gene uncertain. CDR1 is MNHNS, CDR2 SASEGT, per germline. CDR3 length equals 16 residues. The ends were cut back, 0 bases at V and 0 bases at J, with 6 bases in the middle.

V and J are TRBV5-5 and TRBJ2-7; D gene ambiguous. Deletions cut 0 bases from V and 7 bases from J, with 5 bases between. The CDR3 loop spans 11 amino acids. CDR1 is SGHKS, CDR2 YYEKEE, per germline (reference sequence). CDR3: CASSLEEEQYF. The CDR3 nucleotides are TGTGCCAGCAGCTTGGAAGAGGAGCAGTACTTC.

The gene calls are TRBV9 and TRBJ2-7; TRBD1 aligns across 10 bases. J was trimmed by 6 bases and V by 0 bases; bases with no gene match: 0. CDR3 length: 13 residues. Germline V gene sequence: CDR1 SGDLS, CDR2 YYNGEE. The CDR3 region has the DNA TGTGCCAGCAGCGTAGGGGACAGGGGCGAGCAGTACTTC. This gives the protein CASSVGDRGEQYF. The complete variable domain, with remaining parts taken from reference TRBV9 and TRBJ2-7, reads DSGVTQTPKHLITATGQRVTLRCSPRSGDLSVYWYQQSLDQGLQFLIQYYNGEERAKGNILERFSAQQFPDLHSELNLSSLELGDSALYFCASSVGDRGEQYFGPGTRLTVT.

The CDR3 DNA is TGTGCCAGCAGAGACAGGGGAGGTGGCTACACCTTC. It encodes CASRDRGGGYTF. The chain couples TRBV6-1 to TRBJ1-2, with TRBD1 matching over 8 bases. V dropped 6 bases and J dropped 7; count of bases not matched to a gene: 4. CDR1 and CDR2 (germline): MNHNS, SASEGT. The CDR3 covers 12 residues.

This clone is a singleton in its sample. The chain has TRBV5-1 and TRBJ2-7, with 8 bases lining up with TRBD1. Germline V gives CDR1 SGHRS, CDR2 YFSETQ. This CDR3 is built from 15 residues. With V trimmed by 0 bases and J by 0 bases, 2 bases remained unmatched. CDR3 residues: CASSLAGGPSYEQYF. In nucleotides, the CDR3 is TGCGCCAGCAGCTTGGCAGGGGGCCCCTCCTACGAGCAGTACTTC.

This chain joins TRBV25-1 and TRBJ2-1; D uncertain. CDR3 length equals 12 residues. Trimming left V 4 bases short and J 7 bases short, with 8 bases between. Germline V gives CDR1 MGHDK, CDR2 SYGVNS. The DNA for the CDR3 is TGTGCCAGCAGTGTAGTTCATAATGAGCAGTTCTTC. Residues: CASSVVHNEQFF. Complete variable domain (other parts from reference TRBV25-1 and TRBJ2-1): EADIYQTPRYLVIGTGKKITLECSQTMGHDKMYWYQQDPGMELHLIHYSYGVNSTEKGDLSSESTVSRIRTEHFPLTLESARPSHTSQYLCASSVVHNEQFFGPGTRLTVL.

The rearrangement links TRBV11-1 to TRBJ2-1, with TRBD1 identical over 7 bases. The CDR3 length is 15 residues. Germline CDR1 SGHAT, CDR2 FQDESV (reference sequence). V gave up 5 bases and J gave up 2 bases; unmatched junction bases: 6. The CDR3 here is CASSSRDSAYNEQFF. The CDR3 nucleotides read TGTGCCAGCAGCAGCCGGGACAGTGCCTACAATGAGCAGTTCTTC.

This sequence joins TRBV14 and TRBJ1-6; 7 positions match TRBD1. Losses at the gene ends were 4 bases for V and 9 bases for J; bases not matched to a gene: 3. Germline loops: CDR1 SGHDN, CDR2 FVKESK. The CDR3 loop spans 13 amino acids. Here the CDR3 reads CASSLGTASPLHF. The DNA for the CDR3 is TGTGCCAGCAGCCTCGGGACAGCTTCACCCCTCCACTTT.

J is TRBJ2-1 and V is TRBV6-1, with TRBD2 matching over 13 bases. CDR3 length equals 16 residues. J was trimmed by 6 bases and V by 1 base; bases with no gene match: 3. CDR1 is MNHNS and CDR2 is SASEGT in the germline V gene. DNA for the CDR3: TGTGCCAGCAGTGAAGGGGGACTAGCGGGACCCAATGAGCAGTTCTTC. It codes for CASSEGGLAGPNEQFF.

This clone was found a few times. This chain links TRBV6-4 with TRBJ2-7; D may be TRBD2 (7 bases). Germline V gives CDR1 MRHNA, CDR2 SNTAGT. Trimming cost V 3 bases and J 5 bases, with 17 bases left between them. This CDR3 is 15 amino acids long. CDR3 region: CASSEEGGPVNEQYF. DNA for the CDR3: TGTGCCAGCAGTGAGGAGGGGGGGCCTGTCAACGAGCAGTACTTC.

V and J are TRBV18 and TRBJ2-7; 8 positions match TRBD2. The CDR3 length is 14 residues. V was pared by 3 bases and J by 3 bases, with 4 bases of the junction left unmatched. Germline V gene data show CDR1 as KGHSH and CDR2 as LQKENI. CDR3 sequence: CASSPGGAGYEQYF. DNA of the CDR3: TGTGCCAGCTCACCCGGGGGGGCCGGCTACGAGCAGTACTTC.

The chain recombines TRBV10-3 with TRBJ1-1, with a tentative D call TRBD1 (5 bases). Germline CDR1 reads ENHRY; CDR2 reads SYGVKD. Trimming cost V 2 bases and J 0 bases, with 7 bases left between them. CDR3 length: 14 amino acids. The CDR3 sequence is CAISEGAMNTEAFF. In nucleotides, the CDR3 is TGTGCCATCAGTGAGGGGGCAATGAACACTGAAGCTTTCTTT.

The J gene is TRBJ1-1, the V gene TRBV7-6, with D perhaps matching TRBD1 (6 bases). V was pared by 6 bases and J by 6 bases, with 11 bases between. Germline lookup yields CDR1 SGHVS and CDR2 FNYEAQ. This CDR3 region has 12 residues. The CDR3 loop reads CASRGASAEAFF. CDR3 sequence (DNA): TGTGCCAGCAGGGGGGCCAGCGCTGAAGCTTTCTTT.

The rearrangement links TRBV27 to TRBJ2-3, with D perhaps matching TRBD2 (5 bases). This CDR3 has 14 residues. Germline assignment: CDR1 MNHEY and CDR2 SMNVEV (reference sequence). V was trimmed by 5 bases and J by 2 bases, leaving 11 bases between them. In DNA form, the CDR3 reads TGTGCCAGCAGTAAGAGGGAACCCACAGATACGCAGTATTTT. This encodes CASSKREPTDTQYF.

This chain links TRBV28 with TRBJ2-1; 7 nucleotides match TRBD1. Germline CDR1 reads MDHEN; CDR2 reads SYDVKM. J lost 3 bases, V lost 5 bases, and 7 bases had no gene match. The CDR3 consists of 15 residues. The DNA for the CDR3 is TGTGCCAGCAGTCAACAGGGGAGAGGCTACAATGAGCAGTTCTTC. Protein product: CASSQQGRGYNEQFF.

This chain joins TRBV27 and TRBJ2-7; 11 bases line up with TRBD2. The V segment lost 6 bases and the J segment 2 bases; nucleotides outside the gene matches: 6. CDR1 is MNHEY, CDR2 SMNVEV, per germline (reference sequence). The CDR3 loop spans 15 amino acids. CDR3 loop: CASSLLAGGAYEQYF. DNA for the CDR3: TGTGCCAGCAGCCTCCTAGCGGGAGGCGCCTACGAGCAGTACTTC.

V gene TRBV9 combines with J gene TRBJ2-2, with 7 bases matching TRBD2. The germline V gene has CDR1 SGDLS and CDR2 YYNGEE. The V segment lost 0 bases and the J segment 2 bases; nucleotides outside the gene matches: 7. The CDR3 has 17 amino acids. CDR3 sequence: CASSVARGGPNTGELFF. In DNA, the CDR3 is TGTGCCAGCAGCGTAGCGAGGGGAGGGCCAAACACCGGGGAGCTGTTTTTT.

The chain is built from TRBV5-1 and TRBJ2-7; 9 nucleotides align to TRBD1. CDR1 is SGHRS and CDR2 is YFSETQ in the germline V gene. Losses at the gene ends were 0 bases for V and 5 bases for J; bases not matched to a gene: 6. This CDR3 is built from 15 residues. The CDR3 DNA reads TGCGCCAGCAGCTTGGAACCGGGACAGGGAGACGAGCAGTACTTC. Amino acid sequence: CASSLEPGQGDEQYF.

CDR3 nucleotides: TGTGCCAGCAGTTTACCACTAGCGGGGTCATACACCGGGGAGCTGTTTTTT. Translated: CASSLPLAGSYTGELFF. The chain couples TRBV27 to TRBJ2-2, with 10 bases matching TRBD2. Unmatched junction bases numbered 6, after V lost 2 bases and J lost 3 bases. CDR3 length: 17 residues. Germline CDR1 MNHEY, CDR2 SMNVEV (reference sequence).